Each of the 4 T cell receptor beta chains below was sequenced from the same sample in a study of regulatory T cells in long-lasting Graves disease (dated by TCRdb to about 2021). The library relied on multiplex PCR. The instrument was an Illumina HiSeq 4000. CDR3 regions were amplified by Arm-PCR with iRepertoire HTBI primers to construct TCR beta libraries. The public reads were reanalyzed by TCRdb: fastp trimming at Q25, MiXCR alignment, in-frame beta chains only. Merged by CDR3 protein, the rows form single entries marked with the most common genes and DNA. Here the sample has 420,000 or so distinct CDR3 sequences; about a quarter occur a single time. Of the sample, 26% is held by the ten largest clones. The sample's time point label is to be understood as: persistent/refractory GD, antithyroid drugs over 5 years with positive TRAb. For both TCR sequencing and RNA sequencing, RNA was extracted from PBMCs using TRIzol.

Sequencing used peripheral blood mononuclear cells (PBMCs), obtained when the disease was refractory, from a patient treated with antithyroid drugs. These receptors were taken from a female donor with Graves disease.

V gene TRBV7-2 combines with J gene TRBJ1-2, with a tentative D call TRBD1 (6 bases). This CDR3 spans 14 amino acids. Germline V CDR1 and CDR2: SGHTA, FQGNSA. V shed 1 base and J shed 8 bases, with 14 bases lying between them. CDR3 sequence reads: CASSLDVGARGYTF. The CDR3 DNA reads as TGTGCCAGCAGCTTAGATGTGGGGGCTCGGGGCTACACCTTC.

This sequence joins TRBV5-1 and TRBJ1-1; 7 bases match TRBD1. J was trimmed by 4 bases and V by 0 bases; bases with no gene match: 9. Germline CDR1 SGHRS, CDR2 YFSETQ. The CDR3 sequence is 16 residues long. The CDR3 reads CASSLGLRQGGTEAFF. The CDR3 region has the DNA TGCGCCAGCAGCTTGGGGTTGAGACAGGGCGGCACTGAAGCTTTCTTT.

The CDR3, as DNA: TGTGCCTGGAGTCCTCTGGGCAGTATGGGCTACACCTTC. This codes for CAWSPLGSMGYTF. This sequence joins TRBV30 and TRBJ1-2, with no clear D. The germline CDR1 and CDR2 sequences are GTSNPN and SVGIG (reference sequence). The germline V and J ends were trimmed by 2 bases and 8 bases, with 15 bases remaining between them. This CDR3 comprises 13 residues.

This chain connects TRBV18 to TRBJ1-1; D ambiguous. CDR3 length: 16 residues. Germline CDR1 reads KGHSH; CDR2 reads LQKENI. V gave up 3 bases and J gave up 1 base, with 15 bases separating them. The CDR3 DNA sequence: TGTGCCAGCTCACCGTGGGAAAGGGCTTCGAACACTGAAGCTTTCTTT. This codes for CASSPWERASNTEAFF.